The 19 T cell receptor beta chains presented below share a single source sample, sequenced in a study of beta chain features in type 1 diabetes. General study findings and limits: In all four CD4+ subsets, TCRB CDR3 length was significantly, moderately reduced in type 1 diabetes.

The antigens of these receptors remain unknown. The isolated RNA, all of it, was reverse transcribed, so expressed TCRB transcripts were what got sequenced. This table comes from immunoSEQ multiplex PCR, and its TCRdb copy is limited to in-frame clones, with some not included. Of about 300,000 clones in the sample, roughly 14% were seen once. Specimen: naive CD4+ T cells from blood. The receptors were gathered from a woman aged 18-35 years with type 1 diabetes.

CDR3 sequence reads: CASSLVDRDNYGYTF. For the CDR3, the DNA is TGTGCCAGCAGCTTAGTGGACAGGGATAACTATGGCTACACCTTC. The chain couples TRBV7-2 to TRBJ1-2; 8 bases align to TRBD1. The CDR3 is made up of 15 amino acids. CDR1 is SGHTA, CDR2 FQGNSA, per germline. Trimming cost V 1 base and J 1 base; bases outside gene matches: 2.

A few counts support this clone. This chain links TRBV27 with TRBJ2-4; possible D gene TRBD1, 6 bases. Germline loops: CDR1 MNHEY, CDR2 SMNVEV (reference sequence). There are 14 residues in the CDR3. Trimming removed 5 bases at V and 8 bases at J, with 16 bases between. CDR3 in DNA: TGTGCCAGCAGTCCAACCGGGACAAATTACATTCAGTACTTC. Translating it yields CASSPTGTNYIQYF.

The CDR3 sequence is CASSLSAGGTDTQYF. The CDR3 region has the DNA TGCGCCAGCAGCTTGTCCGCAGGGGGCACAGATACGCAGTATTTT. This chain connects TRBV5-1 to TRBJ2-3; a weak D match, TRBD1 (6 bases). V shed 1 base and J shed 1 base, with 10 bases lying between them. The CDR3 extends over 15 amino acids. Germline V gene lookup returns CDR1 SGHRS and CDR2 YFSETQ.

The rearrangement links TRBV7-9 to TRBJ2-5; TRBD1 matches 9 bases. Per germline, CDR1 SEHNR and CDR2 FQNEAQ (reference sequence). The CDR3 loop spans 15 amino acids. Losses at the gene ends were 5 bases for V and 3 bases for J; bases not matched to a gene: 7. The CDR3 spells CASSLWTGEKETQYF. CDR3 nucleotides: TGTGCCAGCAGCCTGTGGACAGGGGAGAAAGAGACCCAGTACTTC.

This rearrangement joins TRBV30 to TRBJ1-4; weak D call: TRBD1 (6 bases). CDR3 size: 12 residues. Trimming stripped 0 bases from V and 8 bases from J, with 7 bases between. Germline V gene sequence: CDR1 GTSNPN, CDR2 SVGIG (reference sequence). The CDR3 bases are TGTGCCTGGAGTGTTACAGGGGAAAAACTGTTTTTT. It translates to CAWSVTGEKLFF. The variable domain in full, with the rest retrieved from reference TRBV30 and TRBJ1-4, is SQTIHQWPATLVQPVGSPLSLECTVEGTSNPNLYWYRQAAGRGLQLLFYSVGIGQISSEVPQNLSASRPQDRQFILSSKKLLLSDSGFYLCAWSVTGEKLFFGSGTQLSVL.

The rearrangement uses TRBV30 and TRBJ2-1, with unresolved D. V was cut by 4 bases and J by 5 bases, with 12 bases left in between. Germline V gene data show CDR1 as GTSNPN and CDR2 as SVGIG (reference sequence). There are 13 residues in the CDR3. Written as DNA, the CDR3 is TGTGCCTGGAATTCGCAGATCCACAATGAGCAGTTCTTC. Protein product: CAWNSQIHNEQFF. Full variable domain (outside the CDR3, taken from reference TRBV30 and TRBJ2-1): SQTIHQWPATLVQPVGSPLSLECTVEGTSNPNLYWYRQAAGRGLQLLFYSVGIGQISSEVPQNLSASRPQDRQFILSSKKLLLSDSGFYLCAWNSQIHNEQFFGPGTRLTVL.

The genes are TRBV7-2 and TRBJ2-7, with D tentatively TRBD1 (6 bases). CDR3 length: 13 residues. V dropped 1 base and J dropped 7 bases, with 11 bases sitting between them. The V gene's germline CDR1 is SGHTA and CDR2 FQGNSA. The CDR3 sequence: CASSLVGTREQYV. The CDR3 DNA sequence: TGTGCCAGCAGCTTAGTAGGGACAAGGGAGCAGTACGTC.

This clone occurred a few times. The chain links TRBV5-4 to TRBJ2-5; D is unclear. Per the germline V gene, CDR1 is SGHNT and CDR2 is YYREEE (reference sequence). This CDR3 is built from 13 residues. Trimming cost V 1 base and J 2 bases, with 6 bases left between them. The CDR3 loop reads CASSLYGQETQYF. As DNA, the CDR3 is TGTGCCAGCAGCTTGTACGGTCAAGAGACCCAGTACTTC. Full variable domain (missing parts from reference TRBV5-4 and TRBJ2-5): ETGVTQSPTHLIKTRGQQVTLRCSSQSGHNTVSWYQQALGQGPQFIFQYYREEENGRGNFPPRFSGLQFPNYSSELNVNALELDDSALYLCASSLYGQETQYFGPGTRLLVL.

This clone was picked up a small number of times. V and J are TRBV18 and TRBJ2-1; possibly TRBD2 for D (5 bases). Trimming took 2 bases from V and 2 from J, leaving 10 bases between them. The CDR3 length is 15 residues. Germline loops: CDR1 KGHSH, CDR2 LQKENI. CDR3 DNA: TGTGCCAGCTCACCAGCGGGTGTTGCCTACAATGAGCAGTTCTTC. Translation: CASSPAGVAYNEQFF.

The J gene is TRBJ1-2, the V gene TRBV7-2, with D uncertain. Germline loops: CDR1 SGHTA, CDR2 FQGNSA. The length of the CDR3 is 14 residues. Trimming shortened V by 1 base and J by 7 bases, and 13 bases separated the two germline ends. CDR3 sequence: CASSLESGGIGYTF. CDR3 nucleotide sequence: TGTGCCAGCAGCTTAGAGTCAGGAGGGATTGGCTACACCTTC.

This chain uses TRBV15 with TRBJ2-1, with D possibly TRBD2 on 6 matching bases. The CDR3 sequence is 14 residues long. The V gene's germline CDR1 is LNHNV and CDR2 YYDKDF (reference sequence). V was trimmed by 3 bases and J by 6 bases, leaving 12 bases between them. CDR3 protein: CATSRGGIINEQFF. The CDR3 DNA reads as TGTGCCACCAGCAGGGGAGGTATAATCAATGAGCAGTTCTTC.

The gene calls are TRBV5-4 and TRBJ1-1; D is unclear. V lost 3 bases and J lost 2, with 14 bases in between. The CDR3 totals 15 residues. Germline V gene data show CDR1 as SGHNT and CDR2 as YYREEE (reference sequence). CDR3 DNA sequence: TGTGCCAGCAGCTCCTACCGACACGGTAACACTGAAGCTTTCTTT. Translating it yields CASSSYRHGNTEAFF.

This clone was picked up a small number of times. The chain uses TRBV5-1 and TRBJ2-7, with 9 positions matching TRBD1. This CDR3 has 14 residues. With 0 bases clipped from V and 6 bases from J, the junction kept 4 bases outside the gene matches. Germline-derived CDR1 and CDR2 are SGHRS and YFSETQ. CDR3 region: CASSLEATGGEQYF. In nucleotides, the CDR3 is TGCGCCAGCAGCTTGGAGGCGACAGGGGGCGAGCAGTACTTC.

The sample holds a few counts of this clone. The CDR3 DNA is TGTGCCAGCTCACCCGGGCGGGGACTCCGGACTAGCGGGCACCAAGAGACCCAGTACTTC. This translates into CASSPGRGLRTSGHQETQYF. This sequence joins TRBV18 and TRBJ2-5; the match to TRBD2 covers 11 bases. This CDR3 spans 20 amino acids. V was clipped by 3 bases and J by 0 bases; unmatched bases: 15. Looked up from germline, CDR1 is KGHSH and CDR2 is LQKENI.

This clone was seen more than once but under ten times. The V call is TRBV25-1, the J call TRBJ1-2; 7 bases are shared with TRBD1. The CDR3 is 15 amino acids. V dropped 1 base and J dropped 7; count of bases not matched to a gene: 9. Germline V gives CDR1 MGHDK, CDR2 SYGVNS. CDR3 protein: CASSESTSGGPGYTF. The DNA of the CDR3 is TGTGCCAGCAGTGAATCAACCTCAGGGGGGCCTGGCTACACCTTC.

The rearrangement links TRBV2 to TRBJ1-3; D may be TRBD1 (6 bases). Germline-derived CDR1 and CDR2 are SNHLY and FYNNEI. Trimming took 1 base from V and 4 from J, leaving 11 bases between them. There are 15 residues in the CDR3. CDR3 region: CASSEDRAKGNTIYF. DNA of the CDR3: TGTGCCAGCAGTGAAGACAGGGCGAAAGGAAACACCATATATTTT. The complete variable domain, with remaining parts taken from reference TRBV2 and TRBJ1-3, reads EPEVTQTPSHQVTQMGQEVILRCVPISNHLYFYWYRQILGQKVEFLVSFYNNEISEKSEIFDDQFSVERPDGSNFTLKIRSTKLEDSAMYFCASSEDRAKGNTIYFGEGSWLTVV.

This clone was detected a few times. The chain couples TRBV2 to TRBJ2-7; D perhaps matches TRBD1 (5 bases). There are 13 residues in the CDR3. Germline V gene data show CDR1 as SNHLY and CDR2 as FYNNEI. Trimming cost V 10 bases and J 6 bases, with 19 bases left between them. The CDR3 reads CATGTGLLSEQYF. The CDR3 DNA sequence: TGTGCCACCGGCACAGGCCTCCTTTCCGAGCAGTACTTC.

The J gene is TRBJ2-3, the V gene TRBV9; no definite D call. Trimming shortened V by 1 base and J by 1 base, and 7 bases separated the two germline ends. Germline V gives CDR1 SGDLS, CDR2 YYNGEE. There are 14 residues in the CDR3. CDR3 in amino acids: CASSVNQGTDTQYF. CDR3 sequence (DNA): TGTGCCAGCAGCGTAAATCAGGGCACAGATACGCAGTATTTT. The complete variable domain, with remaining parts taken from reference TRBV9 and TRBJ2-3, reads DSGVTQTPKHLITATGQRVTLRCSPRSGDLSVYWYQQSLDQGLQFLIQYYNGEERAKGNILERFSAQQFPDLHSELNLSSLELGDSALYFCASSVNQGTDTQYFGPGTRLTVL.

A few counts support this clone. The V gene is TRBV7-3, the J gene TRBJ2-7; D may be TRBD2 (6 bases). This CDR3 has 16 amino acids. The germline CDR1 and CDR2 sequences are SGHTA and FQGTGA. V was pared by 1 base and J by 6 bases, with 19 bases between. The CDR3 DNA is TGTGCCAGCAGCTTAAATGGAGGGGCTTCTGGGGGCGAGCAGTACTTC. It yields the protein CASSLNGGASGGEQYF.